One and the same sample provided the 24 T cell receptor beta chains below, sequenced in a study of T cells in Graves' hyperthyroidism and ophthalmopathy. TCR beta CDR3 region amplification was performed from RNA transcripts. A set of HTBI primers served as the primers for a first-round RT-PCR of the TCR CDR3. TCRdb re-analysed the multiplex PCR reads in MiXCR, keeping a single row per CDR3 protein. The sample carries 500,000 to 650,000 distinct CDR3 sequences, roughly 15% recorded once. Input material: blood. These receptors were obtained from a woman aged 45 to 65 with Graves' ophthalmopathy.

This clonotype occurred a few times. The chain is built from TRBV7-3 and TRBJ1-1, with a weak D call TRBD1 (5 bases). Germline V gene data show CDR1 as SGHTA and CDR2 as FQGTGA. CDR3 size: 14 residues. The ends were cut back, 5 bases at V and 4 bases at J, with 14 bases in the middle. This CDR3 reads CASSPNAGGTEAFF. CDR3 nucleotides: TGTGCCAGCAGCCCCAATGCGGGGGGCACTGAAGCTTTCTTT.

Worth noting for this clonotype: A much larger clone is a single base away; this may be a read error. The CDR3 protein is CASSVSSGVKRTGNEQFF. In nucleotides, the CDR3 is TGTGCCAGCAGCGTCTCTAGCGGGGTGAAACGCACGGGTAATGAGCAGTTCTTC. The chain joins TRBV9 to TRBJ2-1; the match to TRBD2 covers 9 bases. V was pared by 2 bases and J by 7 bases, with 16 bases of the junction left unmatched. The germline CDR1 and CDR2 sequences are SGDLS and YYNGEE. The CDR3 totals 18 residues.

This clonotype was seen at least ten times. Here the CDR3 reads CASSLIVPSGSAGELFF. The CDR3 DNA reads as TGTGCCAGCAGTTTGATAGTTCCCAGCGGGAGTGCCGGGGAGCTGTTTTTT. The chain links TRBV12-3 or TRBV12-4 to TRBJ2-2; 8 nucleotides line up with TRBD2. CDR3 length equals 17 residues. The J segment lost 6 bases and the V segment lost 3 bases, leaving 12 bases of the junction unmatched.

This clonotype was counted at least ten times. V usage is TRBV20-1 and J usage is TRBJ1-5; D may be TRBD1 (6 bases). V gave up 6 bases and J gave up 3 bases, with 12 bases separating them. Germline lookup yields CDR1 DFQATT and CDR2 SNEGSKA (reference sequence). This CDR3 is 13 amino acids long. This CDR3 reads CSATTGSNQPQHF. CDR3 nucleotides: TGCAGTGCCACCACAGGGTCCAATCAGCCCCAGCATTTT.

This clonotype was seen ten or more times. The CDR3 reads CASSRTNEQFF. The DNA for the CDR3 is TGTGCCAGCAGTCGGACAAACGAGCAGTTCTTC. The gene calls are TRBV12-3 or TRBV12-4 and TRBJ2-1; D may be TRBD1 (5 bases). This CDR3 has 11 residues. The germline V and J ends were trimmed by 5 bases and 10 bases, with 9 bases remaining between them.

This clonotype has ten or more counts. This chain connects TRBV28 to TRBJ2-7; no firm D call. From germline, CDR1 is MDHEN and CDR2 SYDVKM. This CDR3 is 12 amino acids long. Trimming shortened V by 6 bases and J by 3 bases, and 9 bases separated the two germline ends. The CDR3, as DNA: TGTGCCAGCAGCCGCGTGGTCTACGAGCAGTACTTC. Residues: CASSRVVYEQYF.

The chain is built from TRBV11-3 and TRBJ1-1, with 7 bases lining up with TRBD1. The CDR3 length is 15 residues. J lost 3 bases, V lost 5 bases, and 9 bases had no gene match. Germline V gene sequence: CDR1 SGHNT, CDR2 YENEEA. The CDR3 sequence is CASSGRQGLDTEAFF. The CDR3 DNA is TGTGCCAGCAGCGGCCGACAGGGTTTAGACACTGAAGCTTTCTTT.

This clonotype was seen repeatedly, ten times or more. The chain employs TRBV7-9 and TRBJ2-1; 12 nucleotides match TRBD2. CDR3 length: 17 residues. The junction had 6 bases not matched to a gene; V was cut back by 4 bases and J by 2 bases. Per germline, CDR1 SEHNR and CDR2 FQNEAQ (reference sequence). Here the CDR3 reads CASSSRLAGAAYNEQFF. The CDR3, as DNA: TGTGCCAGCAGCTCCAGACTAGCGGGAGCTGCCTACAATGAGCAGTTCTTC.

This clonotype was seen a handful of times. DNA for the CDR3: TGTGCCAGTAGTCCCGCCCAGGTTACCTACGAGCAGTACTTC. This sequence encodes CASSPAQVTYEQYF. The chain employs TRBV19 and TRBJ2-7; D call uncertain. V was cut by 5 bases and J by 2 bases, with 13 bases left in between. Germline V gene data show CDR1 as LNHDA and CDR2 as SQIVND (reference sequence). This CDR3 is 14 amino acids long.

This clonotype was recorded at least ten times. The chain couples TRBV3-1 to TRBJ2-7; 9 bases are a match to TRBD2. J gave up 0 bases and V 6 bases, and 3 bases lay outside the gene matches. This CDR3 region has 14 residues. Germline values: CDR1 LGHDT, CDR2 YNNKEL (reference sequence). CDR3 amino acids: CASRLAGSSYEQYF. DNA for the CDR3: TGTGCCAGCAGACTAGCGGGCTCCTCCTACGAGCAGTACTTC.

This chain joins TRBV29-1 and TRBJ2-2; D ambiguous. Trimming took off 6 bases at V and 0 bases at J, with 11 bases between the two ends. In germline, CDR1 is SQVTM, CDR2 ANQGSEA. The CDR3 sequence is 14 residues long. CDR3 sequence (DNA): TGCAGCGTGGGAATGTTGGCGAACACCGGGGAGCTGTTTTTT. This sequence encodes CSVGMLANTGELFF.

Turning to this clonotype: This sequence may be a read error, since a much larger clone differs from it by one base. The chain couples TRBV2 to TRBJ2-5; no clear D. The CDR3 covers 14 residues. The V gene's germline CDR1 is SNHLY and CDR2 FYNNEI. The ends were cut back, 6 bases at V and 5 bases at J, with 16 bases in the middle. Here the CDR3 DNA reads TGTGCCAGCAGGGCGAGAGAAGCGCTGGAGACCCAGTACTTC. Translating it yields CASRAREALETQYF.

The chain uses TRBV10-3 and TRBJ1-2, with 8 bases that match TRBD1. Losses at the gene ends were 7 bases for V and 5 bases for J; bases not matched to a gene: 3. The CDR3 length is 12 residues. Looked up from germline, CDR1 is ENHRY and CDR2 is SYGVKD. CDR3 region: CAINRQGYGYTF. CDR3 sequence (DNA): TGTGCCATCAATAGACAGGGGTATGGCTACACCTTC.

The gene calls are TRBV7-9 and TRBJ1-1, with D hard to call. The germline V gene has CDR1 SEHNR and CDR2 FQNEAQ (reference sequence). V was clipped by 9 bases and J by 4 bases, with 9 bases between them. CDR3 length equals 11 residues. CDR3 in DNA: TGTGCCAGTACCTCTGGCACTGAAGCTTTCTTT. Translating it yields CASTSGTEAFF. Full variable domain (missing parts from reference TRBV7-9 and TRBJ1-1): DTGVSQNPRHKITKRGQNVTFRCDPISEHNRLYWYRQTLGQGPEFLTYFQNEAQLEKSRLLSDRFSAERPKGSFSTLEIQRTEQGDSAMYLCASTSGTEAFFGQGTRLTVV.

The gene calls are TRBV14 and TRBJ2-3; a possible D gene is TRBD1 (5 bases). The V gene lost 3 bases and the J gene lost 3 bases, with 10 bases spanning the gap. Germline CDR1 is SGHDN and CDR2 is FVKESK. The CDR3 has 14 residues. The CDR3 DNA follows: TGTGCCAGCAGCCACCGACAGTTTACAGATACGCAGTATTTT. Residues: CASSHRQFTDTQYF.

There are many counts of this clonotype. The V gene is TRBV28, the J gene TRBJ2-1; the D is unclear. The CDR3 has 12 amino acids. Trimming cost V 1 base and J 10 bases, with 8 bases left between them. Germline-derived CDR1 and CDR2 are MDHEN and SYDVKM. The CDR3 DNA reads TGTGCCAGCAGTTTATTCTCGAAGGAGCAGTTCTTC. Protein sequence: CASSLFSKEQFF.

Turning to this clonotype: Given a much more abundant clone one base away, this may be a read error. CDR3 region: CSARQVLTDTRYF. The CDR3 DNA sequence: TGCAGTGCTAGACAAGTCCTCACAGATACGCGGTATTTT. This chain links TRBV20-1 with TRBJ2-3; no clear D gene. Germline values: CDR1 DFQATT, CDR2 SNEGSKA (reference sequence). The CDR3 consists of 13 residues.

V gene TRBV19 combines with J gene TRBJ1-5; 7 bases agree with TRBD1. The CDR3 consists of 15 residues. Germline trimming cut 4 bases from V and 3 bases from J; bases unmatched to any gene: 6. The germline CDR1 and CDR2 sequences are LNHDA and SQIVND (reference sequence). CDR3 sequence: CASSTRDSLNQPQHF. CDR3 sequence (DNA): TGTGCCAGTAGTACCCGGGACAGCCTCAATCAGCCCCAGCATTTT.

This clonotype came up many times. V usage is TRBV6-6 and J usage is TRBJ2-2, with 12 nucleotides matching TRBD2. V trimming: 2 bases; J trimming: 1 base; junction bases outside the gene matches: 2. Germline V gene lookup returns CDR1 MNHNY and CDR2 SVGAGI (reference sequence). This CDR3 contains 17 residues. The CDR3 spells CASSYPSGRGNTGELFF. CDR3 DNA: TGTGCCAGCAGTTACCCTAGCGGGAGGGGGAACACCGGGGAGCTGTTTTTT.

The chain combines TRBV27 with TRBJ2-5, with unresolved D. This CDR3 spans 14 amino acids. The germline gives CDR1 MNHEY, CDR2 SMNVEV (reference sequence). V dropped 7 bases and J dropped 0 bases, with 12 bases sitting between them. CDR3: CASKLDGNQETQYF. CDR3 DNA: TGTGCCAGCAAACTGGACGGAAACCAAGAGACCCAGTACTTC.

This clonotype occurred many times. This chain connects TRBV2 to TRBJ1-6, with D perhaps TRBD1 (5 bases). Looked up from germline, CDR1 is SNHLY and CDR2 is FYNNEI. V was pared by 4 bases and J by 14 bases, with 9 bases between. The CDR3 totals 11 residues. The CDR3 DNA is TGTGCCAGCAGTGGGTTAGGGGCCCTCCACTTT. Translation: CASSGLGALHF.

This clonotype has at least ten counts. The chain joins TRBV6-1 to TRBJ2-7; D is unclear. Trimming cost V 2 bases and J 3 bases, with 8 bases left between them. Germline loops: CDR1 MNHNS, CDR2 SASEGT. The CDR3 has 13 amino acids. The CDR3 reads CASSEFRIYEQYF. In nucleotides, the CDR3 is TGTGCCAGCAGTGAATTTAGAATCTACGAGCAGTACTTC.

In its sample, this clonotype was seen many times. The gene calls are TRBV13 and TRBJ2-7; D might be TRBD2 (6 bases). The germline V and J ends were trimmed by 2 bases and 0 bases, with 8 bases remaining between them. Germline V gene data show CDR1 as PRHDT and CDR2 as FYEKMQ (reference sequence). The CDR3 covers 14 residues. The CDR3, as DNA: TGTGCCAGCAGCTTACGCGGGGACTCCTACGAGCAGTACTTC. It encodes CASSLRGDSYEQYF. Together with reference TRBV13 and TRBJ2-7, the CDR3 gives the full variable domain: AAGVIQSPRHLIKEKRETATLKCYPIPRHDTVYWYQQGPGQDPQFLISFYEKMQSDKGSIPDRFSAQQFSDYHSELNMSSLELGDSALYFCASSLRGDSYEQYFGPGTRLTVT.

This clonotype was found many times. The gene calls are TRBV20-1 and TRBJ1-1; maybe TRBD1 (5 bases). Germline V gene lookup returns CDR1 DFQATT and CDR2 SNEGSKA (reference sequence). The CDR3 length is 13 residues. V lost 4 bases and J lost 1, with 10 bases in between. The CDR3 DNA sequence: TGCAGTGCTACAGGGTTAACGAACACTGAAGCTTTCTTT. Translated, it gives CSATGLTNTEAFF.